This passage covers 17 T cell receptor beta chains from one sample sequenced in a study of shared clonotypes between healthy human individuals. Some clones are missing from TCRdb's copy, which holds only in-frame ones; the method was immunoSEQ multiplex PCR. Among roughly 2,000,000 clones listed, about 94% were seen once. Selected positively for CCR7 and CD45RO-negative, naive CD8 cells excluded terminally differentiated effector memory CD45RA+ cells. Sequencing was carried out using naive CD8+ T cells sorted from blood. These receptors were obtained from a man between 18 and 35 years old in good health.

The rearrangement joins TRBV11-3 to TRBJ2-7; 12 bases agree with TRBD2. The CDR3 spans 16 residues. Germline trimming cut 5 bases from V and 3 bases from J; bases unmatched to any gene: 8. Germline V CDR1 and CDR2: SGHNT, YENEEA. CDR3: CASSGGTSGGNYEQYF. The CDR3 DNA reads TGTGCCAGCAGCGGCGGCACTAGCGGGGGGAACTACGAGCAGTACTTC.

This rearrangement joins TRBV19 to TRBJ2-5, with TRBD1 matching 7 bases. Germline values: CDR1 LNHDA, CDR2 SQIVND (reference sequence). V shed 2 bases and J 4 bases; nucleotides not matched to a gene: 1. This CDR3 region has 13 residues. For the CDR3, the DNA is TGTGCCAGTAGTATAAGGGGGCCAGAGACCCAGTACTTC. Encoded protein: CASSIRGPETQYF.

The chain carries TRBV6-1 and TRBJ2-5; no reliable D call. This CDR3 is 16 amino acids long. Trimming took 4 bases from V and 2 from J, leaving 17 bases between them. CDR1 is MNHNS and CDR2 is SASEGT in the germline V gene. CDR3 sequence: CASSGSLADFQETQYF. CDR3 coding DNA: TGTGCCAGCAGTGGGTCGTTGGCGGATTTTCAAGAGACCCAGTACTTC.

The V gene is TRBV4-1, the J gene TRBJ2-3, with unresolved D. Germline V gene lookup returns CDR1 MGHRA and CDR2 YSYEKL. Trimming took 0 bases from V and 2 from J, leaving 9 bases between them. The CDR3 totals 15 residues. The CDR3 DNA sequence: TGCGCCAGCAGCCAAGATTCAACGTTCACAGATACGCAGTATTTT. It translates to CASSQDSTFTDTQYF.

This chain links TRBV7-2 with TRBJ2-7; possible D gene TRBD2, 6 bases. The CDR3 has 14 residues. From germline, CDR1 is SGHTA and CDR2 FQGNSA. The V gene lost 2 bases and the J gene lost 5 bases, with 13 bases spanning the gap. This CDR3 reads CASSLPRGGNEQYF. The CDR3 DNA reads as TGTGCCAGCAGCTTACCTAGGGGAGGCAACGAGCAGTACTTC.

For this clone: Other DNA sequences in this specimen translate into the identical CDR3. The CDR3 sequence: CASSPGTGTYEQYF. Here the CDR3 DNA reads TGTGCCAGCAGCCCCGGGACGGGAACCTACGAGCAGTACTTC. The V gene is TRBV9, the J gene TRBJ2-7; D may be TRBD1 or TRBD2 (5 bases each). From germline, CDR1 is SGDLS and CDR2 YYNGEE. Trimming removed 4 bases at V and 2 bases at J, with 13 bases between. The CDR3 length is 14 residues.

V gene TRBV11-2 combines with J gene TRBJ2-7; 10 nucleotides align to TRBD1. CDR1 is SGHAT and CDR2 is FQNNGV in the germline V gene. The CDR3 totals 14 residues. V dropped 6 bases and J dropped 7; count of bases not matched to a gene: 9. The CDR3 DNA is TGTGCCAGCAGTACGGGACAGGGGTTTGGAGAGCAGTACTTC. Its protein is CASSTGQGFGEQYF.

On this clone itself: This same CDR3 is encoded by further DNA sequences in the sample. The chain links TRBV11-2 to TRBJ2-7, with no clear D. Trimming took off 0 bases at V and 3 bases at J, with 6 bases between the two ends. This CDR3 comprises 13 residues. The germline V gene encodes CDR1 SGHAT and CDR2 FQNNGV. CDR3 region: CASSLDPIYEQYF. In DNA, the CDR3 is TGTGCCAGCAGCTTAGATCCCATCTACGAGCAGTACTTC. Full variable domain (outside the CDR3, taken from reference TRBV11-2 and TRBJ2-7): EAGVAQSPRYKIIEKRQSVAFWCNPISGHATLYWYQQILGQGPKLLIQFQNNGVVDDSQLPKDRFSAERLKGVDSTLKIQPAKLEDSAVYLCASSLDPIYEQYFGPGTRLTVT.

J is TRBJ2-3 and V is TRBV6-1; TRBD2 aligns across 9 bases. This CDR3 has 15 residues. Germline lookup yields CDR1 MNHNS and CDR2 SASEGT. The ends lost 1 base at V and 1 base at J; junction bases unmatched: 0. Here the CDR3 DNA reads TGTGCCAGCAGTGAAGAGCGGGGGGGCACAGATACGCAGTATTTT. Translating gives CASSEERGGTDTQYF.

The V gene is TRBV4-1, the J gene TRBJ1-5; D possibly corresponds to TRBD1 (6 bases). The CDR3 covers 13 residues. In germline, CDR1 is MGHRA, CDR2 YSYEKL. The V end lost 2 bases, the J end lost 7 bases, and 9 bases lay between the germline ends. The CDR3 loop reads CASSQPGAQPQHF. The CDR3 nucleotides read TGCGCCAGCAGCCAACCGGGGGCGCAGCCCCAGCATTTT.

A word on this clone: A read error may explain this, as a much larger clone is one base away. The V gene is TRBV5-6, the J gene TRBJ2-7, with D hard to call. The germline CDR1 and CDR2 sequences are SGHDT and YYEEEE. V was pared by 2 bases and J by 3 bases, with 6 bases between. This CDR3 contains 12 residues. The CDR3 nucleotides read TGTGCCAGCAGCTTTATAAACTACGAGCAGTACTTC. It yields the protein CASSFINYEQYF.

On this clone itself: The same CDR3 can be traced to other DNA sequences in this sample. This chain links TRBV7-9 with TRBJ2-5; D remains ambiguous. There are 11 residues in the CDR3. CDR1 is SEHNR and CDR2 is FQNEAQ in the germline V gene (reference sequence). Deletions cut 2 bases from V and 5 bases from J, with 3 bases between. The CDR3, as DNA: TGTGCCAGCAGCTTAATCGAGACCCAGTACTTC. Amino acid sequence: CASSLIETQYF.

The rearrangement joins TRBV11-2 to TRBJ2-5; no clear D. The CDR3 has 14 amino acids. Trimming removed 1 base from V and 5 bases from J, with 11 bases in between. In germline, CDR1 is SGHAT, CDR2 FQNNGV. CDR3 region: CASSLGQAMETQYF. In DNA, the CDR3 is TGTGCCAGCAGCTTAGGGCAGGCGATGGAGACCCAGTACTTC.

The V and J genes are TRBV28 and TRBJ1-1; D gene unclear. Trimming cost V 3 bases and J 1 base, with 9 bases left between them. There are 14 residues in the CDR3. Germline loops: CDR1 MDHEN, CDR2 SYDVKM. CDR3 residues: CASSLAMGNTEAFF. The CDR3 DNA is TGTGCCAGCAGTTTGGCGATGGGGAACACTGAAGCTTTCTTT.

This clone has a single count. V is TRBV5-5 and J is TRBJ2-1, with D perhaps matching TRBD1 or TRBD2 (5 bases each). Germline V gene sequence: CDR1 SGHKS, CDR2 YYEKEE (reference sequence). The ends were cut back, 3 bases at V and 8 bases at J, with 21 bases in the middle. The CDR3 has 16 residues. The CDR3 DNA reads TGTGCCAGCAGCTCCGTGGGGCAGGGAGTAATCGATGAGCAGTTCTTC. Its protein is CASSSVGQGVIDEQFF.

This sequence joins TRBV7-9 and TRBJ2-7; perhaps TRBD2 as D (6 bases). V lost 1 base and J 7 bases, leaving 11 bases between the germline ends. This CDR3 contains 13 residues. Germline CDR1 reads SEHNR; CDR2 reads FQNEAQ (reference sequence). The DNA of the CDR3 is TGTGCCAGCAGCTTAGAAACAGCGGGTGAGCAGTACTTC. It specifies CASSLETAGEQYF.

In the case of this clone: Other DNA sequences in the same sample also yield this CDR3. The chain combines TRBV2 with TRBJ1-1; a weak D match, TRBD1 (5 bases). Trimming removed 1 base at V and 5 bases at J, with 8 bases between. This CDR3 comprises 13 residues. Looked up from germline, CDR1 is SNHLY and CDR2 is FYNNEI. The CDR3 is CASSEGGRTEAFF. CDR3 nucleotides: TGTGCCAGCAGTGAAGGGGGCCGAACTGAAGCTTTCTTT.